A selection of T cell receptor beta chains follows, all from one sample in a study of shared clonotypes between healthy human individuals. Assay: immunoSEQ multiplex PCR; the TCRdb copy retains only in-frame clones and omits some. The sample contains around 1,000,000 clones, approximately 80% of which appear only once. Sequences were obtained from memory CD4+ T cells from PBMCs. Receptors originate from a man between 18 and 35 years old in good health. Some clones in this sample may be carry-over from other donors' samples. CDR3s include the opening cysteine and the closing phenylalanine or tryptophan. The D gene is left open where the match is weak. Rows give clone size only sometimes, using once, few, many, or a class for an expanded clone.

TRBV10-3	-	-	TRBJ2-7	CATLDPAGGSYEQYF
TRBV28	-	many	TRBJ1-2	CASSSGAGRGYTF
TRBV28	TRBD2	-	TRBJ2-5	CASRGAGGVETQYF
TRBV21-1	-	-	TRBJ1-2	CASSKEGCGAGTSLNYGYTF
TRBV28	-	few	TRBJ2-4	CAAGDTISAKNIQYF
TRBV12-5	TRBD1	-	TRBJ1-2	CASGLRTGYGYGYTF
TRBV7-2	TRBD2	-	TRBJ2-1	CASSSPGLAWSEQFF
TRBV10-3	-	-	TRBJ1-2	CASSRRGQTYGYTF
TRBV2	-	-	TRBJ2-1	CASSETEIIFGKNEQFF
TRBV5-4	TRBD2	-	TRBJ2-7	CASTKALADEQYF
TRBV10-3	TRBD2	-	TRBJ2-5	CAISDPPGLAGRGLPQYF
TRBV18	-	-	TRBJ1-5	CASSPGGNQPQHF
TRBV28	-	many	TRBJ2-4	CASSSYYPDQYF
TRBV5-1	-	-	TRBJ2-3	CASSLDGMLGTDTQYF
TRBV19	-	-	TRBJ2-7	CASSIAGAGYEQYF
TRBV2	-	once	TRBJ2-6	CASSAHFSGANVLTF
TRBV7-3	-	-	TRBJ2-3	CASSSPPDTQYF
TRBV18	TRBD1	-	TRBJ1-6	CASSLDRAEGSPLHF
TRBV7-3	-	-	TRBJ2-2	CASSLSAGELFF
TRBV30	-	few	TRBJ2-2	CACGDGRMNTGELFF
TRBV9	-	-	TRBJ2-2	CASTREVSPGELFF
TRBV28	TRBD1	-	TRBJ1-2	CASTSSPTGGYTF
TRBV7-9	TRBD1	once	TRBJ2-7	CASSPNRGSYEQYF
TRBV11-2	-	-	TRBJ1-1	CASSWDGSNTEAFF
TRBV11-3	TRBD2	many	TRBJ2-1	CASSPGLAGGLYNEQFF
TRBV6-1	TRBD1	-	TRBJ1-5	CASSEAYRGNQPQHF
TRBV6-1	-	-	TRBJ2-7	CASSPREYEQYF
TRBV28	TRBD2	-	TRBJ2-7	CASSPSSTSHLYEQYF
TRBV11-3	TRBD1	-	TRBJ1-1	CASSPGQSTEAFF
TRBV6-5	TRBD2	-	TRBJ2-1	CASSLERGLAGEQFF
TRBV7-9	-	-	TRBJ2-1	CASSLAITYNEQFF
TRBV11-3	TRBD1	-	TRBJ2-2	CASRHTTGGAPGELFF
TRBV10-3	-	-	TRBJ2-5	CAISVDSQETQYF
TRBV28	TRBD1	-	TRBJ1-2	CASSSTGAYGYGYTF
TRBV2	-	-	TRBJ1-6	CASSEERGGYSPLHF
TRBV6-5	-	-	TRBJ2-3	CASSLGDTQYF
TRBV6-1	TRBD1	-	TRBJ1-1	CASRADRRNTEAFF
TRBV10-3	TRBD1	once	TRBJ1-4	CAISEGTGSSEKLFF
TRBV4-3	-	-	TRBJ1-3	CASSQVQGAGNTIYF
TRBV6-5	-	many	TRBJ2-2	CASSPRPTEPGELFF
TRBV18	TRBD2	-	TRBJ2-5	CASSPWTSAAQETQYF
TRBV9	TRBD1	-	TRBJ1-1	CASSAGQGFTEAFF
TRBV28	TRBD1	few	TRBJ1-1	CASSRDSNTEAFF
TRBV5-1	-	-	TRBJ2-7	CASSAGQTWHEQYF
TRBV7-7	-	-	TRBJ2-3	CASSLAPGDTQYF
TRBV7-3	-	few	TRBJ2-7	CASSLGGRWDEQYF
TRBV14	-	once	TRBJ1-1	CASSRQRGVTEAFF
TRBV5-1	-	-	TRBJ1-3	CASSEGGTENTIYF
TRBV4-3	TRBD2	-	TRBJ2-2	CASSPEGAGVTGELFF
TRBV15	-	-	TRBJ2-1	CATSRALNRNEQFF
TRBV28	-	-	TRBJ2-1	CASSLSTGVEQFF
TRBV2	-	few	TRBJ2-1	CASSEGARANNEQFF
TRBV10-3	TRBD1	-	TRBJ2-5	CAINDGRGTETQYF
TRBV2	TRBD1	few	TRBJ1-5	CASSDRGLSSNQPQHF